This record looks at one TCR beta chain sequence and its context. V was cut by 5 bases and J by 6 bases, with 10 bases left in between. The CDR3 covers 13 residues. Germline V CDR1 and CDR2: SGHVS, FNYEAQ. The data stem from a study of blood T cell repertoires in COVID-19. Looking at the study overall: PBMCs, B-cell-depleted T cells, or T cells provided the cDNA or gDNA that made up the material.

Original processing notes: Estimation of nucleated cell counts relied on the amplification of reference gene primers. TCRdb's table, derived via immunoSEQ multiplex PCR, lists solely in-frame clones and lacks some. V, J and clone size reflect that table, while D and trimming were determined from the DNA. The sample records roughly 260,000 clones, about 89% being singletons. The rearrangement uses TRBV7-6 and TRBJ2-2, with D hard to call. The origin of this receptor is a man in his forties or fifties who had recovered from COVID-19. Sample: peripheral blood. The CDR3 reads CASSRELAGELFF. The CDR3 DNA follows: TGTGCCAGCAGCCGCGAACTTGCCGGGGAGCTGTTTTTT.